This T cell receptor beta chain was recorded in a study of T cells in localized non-small cell lung cancer. The data were produced by immunoSEQ multiplex PCR, yet TCRdb's version contains in-frame clones alone and is incomplete. The table has around 2,000 clones, more than 30% seen once. Remarks on this clone: Its cognate antigen is unknown.

Study findings and constraints: Patients showing higher blood T cell density tended to see longer overall survival.

Germline values: CDR1 LNHDA, CDR2 SQIVND (reference sequence). Germline trimming cut 6 bases from V and 4 bases from J; bases unmatched to any gene: 8. The CDR3 sequence is 15 residues long. J is TRBJ2-2 and V is TRBV19; 7 nucleotides match TRBD2. The sample in question was lung tumor tissue, obtained before any cancer treatment. The clonotype originates from a man aged 35-75 years with stage I lung adenocarcinoma. This chain's CDR3 is CASRETGGTTGELFF. CDR3 bases: TGTGCCAGTAGAGAGACGGGGGGAACCACCGGGGAGCTGTTTTTT.